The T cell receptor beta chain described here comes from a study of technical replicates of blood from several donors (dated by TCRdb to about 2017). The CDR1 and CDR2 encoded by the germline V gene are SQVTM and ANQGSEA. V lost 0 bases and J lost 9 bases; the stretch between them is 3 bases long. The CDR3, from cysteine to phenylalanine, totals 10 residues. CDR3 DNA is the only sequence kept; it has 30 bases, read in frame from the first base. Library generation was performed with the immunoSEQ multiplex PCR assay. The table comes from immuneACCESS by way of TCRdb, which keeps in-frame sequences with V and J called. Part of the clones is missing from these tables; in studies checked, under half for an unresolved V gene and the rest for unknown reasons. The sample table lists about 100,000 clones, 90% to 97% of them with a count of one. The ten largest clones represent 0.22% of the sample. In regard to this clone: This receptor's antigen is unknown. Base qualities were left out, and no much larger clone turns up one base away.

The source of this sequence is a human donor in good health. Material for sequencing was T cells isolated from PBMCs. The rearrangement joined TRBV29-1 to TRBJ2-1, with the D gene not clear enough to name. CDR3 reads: CSVEDREQFF. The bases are TGCAGCGTTGAAGACCGTGAGCAGTTCTTC.